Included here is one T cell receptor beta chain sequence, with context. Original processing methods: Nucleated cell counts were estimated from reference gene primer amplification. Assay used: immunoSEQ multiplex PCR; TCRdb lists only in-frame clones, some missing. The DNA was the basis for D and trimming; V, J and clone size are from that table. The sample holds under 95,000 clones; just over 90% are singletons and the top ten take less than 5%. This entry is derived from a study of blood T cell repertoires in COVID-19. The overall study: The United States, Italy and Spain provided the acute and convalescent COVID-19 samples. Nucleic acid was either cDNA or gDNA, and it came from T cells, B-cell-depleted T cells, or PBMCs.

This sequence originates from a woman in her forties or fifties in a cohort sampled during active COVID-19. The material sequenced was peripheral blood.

The chain's CDR3 is CASSLPGNYGYTF. The CDR3 bases are TGTGCCAGCAGCTTACCGGGTAACTATGGCTACACCTTC. The chain is built from TRBV7-9 and TRBJ1-2; D gene ambiguous. V lost 2 bases, J lost 1 base, and 5 bases lay in between. Looked up from germline, CDR1 is SEHNR and CDR2 is FQNEAQ (reference sequence). There are 13 residues in the CDR3. Together with reference TRBV7-9 and TRBJ1-2, the CDR3 gives the full variable domain: DTGVSQNPRHKITKRGQNVTFRCDPISEHNRLYWYRQTLGQGPEFLTYFQNEAQLEKSRLLSDRFSAERPKGSFSTLEIQRTEQGDSAMYLCASSLPGNYGYTFGSGTRLTVV.